These T cell receptor beta chains were read from a single sample in a study of ipilimumab plus nivolumab after autologous stem cell transplantation. The method was immunoSEQ multiplex PCR; TCRdb's version includes in-frame clones alone and lacks a portion of them. Among 43,000 or so clones, approximately 90% were seen once, and the ten largest hold 0.7% to 0.95%. Sequencing was performed on PBMCs, taken in a trial of ipilimumab plus nivolumab as post-transplant consolidation. These receptor sequences come from a male donor with multiple myeloma. Each CDR3 is given with its conserved first and last residue. A D gene is named only where the DNA matches it firmly.

CDR3aa: CASSVAVSDTQYF
v_gene: TRBV2
d_gene: .
j_gene: TRBJ2-3

CDR3aa: CASSGSGNSYNEQFF
v_gene: TRBV9
d_gene: TRBD2
j_gene: TRBJ2-1

CDR3aa: CASSPFAEAQPPYEQYF
v_gene: TRBV6-4
d_gene: .
j_gene: TRBJ2-7

CDR3aa: CASSPQQGVHTDTQYF
v_gene: TRBV5-1
d_gene: TRBD1
j_gene: TRBJ2-3

CDR3aa: CANSDSGGSTDTQYF
v_gene: TRBV10-3
d_gene: .
j_gene: TRBJ2-3

CDR3aa: CASSSQGDAYEQYF
v_gene: TRBV28
d_gene: TRBD1
j_gene: TRBJ2-7

CDR3aa: CASRQLGAPYNEQFF
v_gene: TRBV11-2
d_gene: .
j_gene: TRBJ2-1

CDR3aa: CASSLEGGAGAEQYF
v_gene: TRBV5-4
d_gene: .
j_gene: TRBJ2-7

CDR3aa: CASSLRGQGRYEQYF
v_gene: TRBV5-8
d_gene: TRBD1
j_gene: TRBJ2-7

CDR3aa: CASSLNPEPGANVLTF
v_gene: TRBV27
d_gene: .
j_gene: TRBJ2-6

CDR3aa: CASSLSGVNNSPLHF
v_gene: TRBV27
d_gene: .
j_gene: TRBJ1-6

CDR3aa: CASSHGGSSAYEQYF
v_gene: TRBV6-6
d_gene: TRBD2
j_gene: TRBJ2-7

CDR3aa: CASSRGSPAGTDTQYF
v_gene: TRBV19
d_gene: .
j_gene: TRBJ2-3

CDR3aa: CASGTQYEQYF
v_gene: TRBV7-9
d_gene: .
j_gene: TRBJ2-7

CDR3aa: CASTPTGFSNEKLFF
v_gene: TRBV7-9
d_gene: TRBD1
j_gene: TRBJ1-4

CDR3aa: CASSSGTGHQPQHF
v_gene: TRBV7-2
d_gene: TRBD1
j_gene: TRBJ1-5

CDR3aa: CASSLTRDRFADTQYF
v_gene: TRBV5-8
d_gene: TRBD1
j_gene: TRBJ2-3

CDR3aa: CASSSGTGTTMNTEAFF
v_gene: TRBV7-2
d_gene: TRBD1
j_gene: TRBJ1-1

CDR3aa: CASSLAGFTEAFF
v_gene: TRBV7-2
d_gene: .
j_gene: TRBJ1-1

CDR3aa: CASSINRGLVGEAFF
v_gene: TRBV27
d_gene: TRBD1
j_gene: TRBJ1-1

CDR3aa: CASRARQRGNQPQHF
v_gene: TRBV2
d_gene: .
j_gene: TRBJ1-5

CDR3aa: CASSIDLNQPQHF
v_gene: TRBV19
d_gene: .
j_gene: TRBJ1-5

CDR3aa: CASSYSTGVGDTQYF
v_gene: TRBV6-5
d_gene: TRBD1
j_gene: TRBJ2-3

CDR3aa: CASSLGEGRSVPLHF
v_gene: TRBV5-1
d_gene: .
j_gene: TRBJ1-6

CDR3aa: CASSLGQGESYEQYF
v_gene: TRBV18
d_gene: TRBD1
j_gene: TRBJ2-7

CDR3aa: CASSLDDTEAFF
v_gene: TRBV5-4
d_gene: .
j_gene: TRBJ1-1

CDR3aa: CASSLRSKDPNTEAFF
v_gene: TRBV27
d_gene: .
j_gene: TRBJ1-1

CDR3aa: CASSQWAFNTGELFF
v_gene: TRBV7-9
d_gene: .
j_gene: TRBJ2-2

CDR3aa: CASSPQLGAGNTIYF
v_gene: TRBV4-1
d_gene: .
j_gene: TRBJ1-3

CDR3aa: CASSRTSGYEQFF
v_gene: TRBV2
d_gene: TRBD2
j_gene: TRBJ2-1

CDR3aa: CASSGRQGAHYGYTF
v_gene: TRBV27
d_gene: TRBD1
j_gene: TRBJ1-2

CDR3aa: CASSRWRDYEQYF
v_gene: TRBV5-6
d_gene: .
j_gene: .

CDR3aa: CASSPSIRYNEQFF
v_gene: TRBV18
d_gene: .
j_gene: TRBJ2-1

CDR3aa: CASSRTGAPTDTQYF
v_gene: TRBV25-1
d_gene: TRBD1
j_gene: TRBJ2-3

CDR3aa: CASSQTRAGYTF
v_gene: TRBV4-2
d_gene: .
j_gene: TRBJ1-2

CDR3aa: CASSPPPRDTSTDTQYF
v_gene: TRBV7-9
d_gene: .
j_gene: TRBJ2-3

CDR3aa: CASSAETYNEQFF
v_gene: TRBV6-4
d_gene: .
j_gene: TRBJ2-1

CDR3aa: CASSFGLPQPQHF
v_gene: TRBV5-6
d_gene: .
j_gene: TRBJ1-5

CDR3aa: CASSLAQGGELFF
v_gene: TRBV5-1
d_gene: .
j_gene: TRBJ2-2

CDR3aa: CASSSRRGFQETQYF
v_gene: TRBV7-9
d_gene: TRBD2
j_gene: TRBJ2-5

CDR3aa: CASSRTGGLYEQYF
v_gene: TRBV28
d_gene: TRBD1
j_gene: TRBJ2-7

CDR3aa: CASSLGFTDTQYF
v_gene: TRBV5-1
d_gene: .
j_gene: TRBJ2-3

CDR3aa: CASSWVSSTDTQYF
v_gene: TRBV5-6
d_gene: .
j_gene: TRBJ2-3

CDR3aa: CASNTGGTSNQPQHF
v_gene: TRBV19
d_gene: .
j_gene: TRBJ1-5

CDR3aa: CASSEAGRGYEQFF
v_gene: TRBV2
d_gene: .
j_gene: TRBJ2-1

CDR3aa: CASSEQGLGGRNTEAFF
v_gene: TRBV9
d_gene: .
j_gene: TRBJ1-1